Below, 21 T cell receptor beta chains from the same sample are listed, as sequenced in a study of blood T cell repertoires in COVID-19. Repertoires were generated with immunoSEQ multiplex PCR, while TCRdb's copy carries only in-frame clones and drops some. This sample has about 170,000 clones; around 84% occur once, and the top ten carry 2.5% to 3%. Sample: peripheral blood. The receptors stem from a woman of 80 years or more with COVID-19, enrolled during active disease.

V and J are TRBV7-2 and TRBJ2-5; D may be TRBD1 (8 bases). Trimming stripped 1 base from V and 5 bases from J, with 14 bases between. CDR1 and CDR2 from the germline V gene are SGHTA and FQGNSA. The CDR3 consists of 15 residues. CDR3 sequence (DNA): TGTGCCAGCAGCTTAGGAGGACAGGGAGGGGAGACCCAGTACTTC. Its protein is CASSLGGQGGETQYF.

This chain joins TRBV7-6 and TRBJ2-1, with D perhaps matching TRBD2 (5 bases). The CDR3 length is 14 residues. The V gene lost 10 bases and the J gene lost 0 bases, with 13 bases spanning the gap. Germline V CDR1 and CDR2: SGHVS, FNYEAQ. CDR3 sequence reads: CATARGNSYNEQFF. The CDR3 nucleotides read TGTGCCACCGCCCGGGGTAACTCCTACAATGAGCAGTTCTTC.

In its sample, this clone was seen a few times. The rearrangement links TRBV5-1 to TRBJ2-7, with 8 bases aligning to TRBD2. The CDR3 sequence is 15 residues long. The V and J ends lost 3 bases and 5 bases, in that order; junction bases with no gene match: 10. Germline V gene data show CDR1 as SGHRS and CDR2 as YFSETQ. CDR3 coding DNA: TGCGCCAGCAGCTCGGGGGGGCTAGGGAGCAACGAGCAGTACTTC. Amino acids: CASSSGGLGSNEQYF.

The genes are TRBV11-1 and TRBJ2-3; 8 bases are shared with TRBD1. V was clipped by 5 bases and J by 0 bases; unmatched bases: 7. Germline lookup yields CDR1 SGHAT and CDR2 FQDESV (reference sequence). The CDR3 loop spans 16 amino acids. CDR3 sequence (DNA): TGTGCCAGCAGCCCAGTCGGACAGGGAAGCACAGATACGCAGTATTTT. It encodes CASSPVGQGSTDTQYF.

This clone was counted a single time. The chain links TRBV18 to TRBJ2-3, with D maybe TRBD1 (5 bases). The ends were cut back, 2 bases at V and 5 bases at J, with 11 bases in the middle. The CDR3 has 14 residues. Germline V gene sequence: CDR1 KGHSH, CDR2 LQKENI. The CDR3 bases are TGTGCCAGCTCACCATTAGACAGTCGAGATACGCAGTATTTT. This gives the protein CASSPLDSRDTQYF.

This chain uses TRBV7-2 with TRBJ1-2; D is undetermined. The V end lost 3 bases, the J end lost 2 bases, and 13 bases lay between the germline ends. CDR3 size: 15 residues. CDR1 and CDR2 (germline): SGHTA, FQGNSA. CDR3 nucleotides: TGTGCCAGCAGCTTTCGTGGCAGTACAAACTATGGCTACACCTTC. Protein: CASSFRGSTNYGYTF.

This chain connects TRBV4-2 to TRBJ1-5; perhaps TRBD1 as D (6 bases). Trimming removed 4 bases at V and 5 bases at J, with 12 bases between. The CDR3 sequence is 14 residues long. CDR1 LGHNA and CDR2 YNFKEQ come from the germline V gene. CDR3 coding DNA: TGTGCCAGCAGCCGAGGGACAAACGATCAGCCCCAGCATTTT. Amino acid sequence: CASSRGTNDQPQHF.

This clone has only one observation. The chain uses TRBV5-1 and TRBJ2-5; TRBD2 aligns across 7 bases. CDR1 SGHRS and CDR2 YFSETQ come from the germline V gene. Trimming took 0 bases from V and 5 from J; bases not matched to a gene: 7. This CDR3 has 15 amino acids. CDR3 residues: CASSLVGGSRETQYF. The DNA of the CDR3 is TGCGCCAGCAGCTTGGTGGGCGGGAGCCGGGAGACCCAGTACTTC.

CDR3 sequence: CASSGPGQGDTEAFF. For the CDR3, the DNA is TGTGCCAGCAGTGGACCGGGACAGGGAGACACTGAAGCTTTCTTT. V usage is TRBV6-2 or TRBV6-3 and J usage is TRBJ1-1, with 9 bases lining up with TRBD1. This CDR3 region has 15 residues. Germline V gives CDR1 MNHEY, CDR2 SVGEGT. Unmatched junction bases numbered 7, after V lost 5 bases and J lost 3 bases.

The chain carries TRBV6-2 or TRBV6-3 and TRBJ2-3; the match to TRBD2 covers 8 bases. CDR1 is MNHEY and CDR2 is SVGEGT in the germline V gene. V was clipped by 3 bases and J by 10 bases; unmatched bases: 3. This CDR3 is 12 amino acids long. The CDR3, as DNA: TGTGCCAGCAGTTATTTCGGGAGGGCGCAGTATTTT. Its translation is CASSYFGRAQYF.

The chain recombines TRBV5-1 with TRBJ2-2; 10 bases line up with TRBD2. The CDR3 length is 17 residues. Germline-derived CDR1 and CDR2 are SGHRS and YFSETQ. V lost 1 base and J lost 5; bases outside the gene matches: 8. The DNA of the CDR3 is TGCGCCAGCAGCTTGACAGGGACTAGCGCTAAGACCGGGGAGCTGTTTTTT. Its translation: CASSLTGTSAKTGELFF.

The V call is TRBV5-6, the J call TRBJ1-2; 8 bases are shared with TRBD1. Germline V gives CDR1 SGHDT, CDR2 YYEEEE. J was trimmed by 4 bases and V by 4 bases; bases with no gene match: 3. This CDR3 spans 13 amino acids. The DNA for the CDR3 is TGTGCCAGCAGCCCGACAGGGGTCTATGGCTACACCTTC. This sequence encodes CASSPTGVYGYTF.

The rearrangement joins TRBV27 to TRBJ1-6; D remains unclear. Germline CDR1 is MNHEY and CDR2 is SMNVEV (reference sequence). Trimming cost V 3 bases and J 13 bases, with 10 bases left between them. This CDR3 has 12 amino acids. CDR3 residues: CASSFPAGPLHF. The DNA of the CDR3 is TGTGCCAGCAGTTTTCCGGCGGGCCCCCTCCACTTT.

The chain has TRBV19 and TRBJ2-3; 8 positions agree with TRBD2. CDR3 length: 19 amino acids. Germline-derived CDR1 and CDR2 are LNHDA and SQIVND (reference sequence). Losses at the gene ends were 0 bases for V and 3 bases for J; bases not matched to a gene: 14. CDR3 in amino acids: CASSIDRPGKRETTDTQYF. The CDR3 DNA follows: TGTGCCAGTAGTATAGATCGCCCAGGTAAGCGGGAGACGACAGATACGCAGTATTTT.

V and J are TRBV27 and TRBJ1-5; 9 nucleotides match TRBD1. CDR1 MNHEY and CDR2 SMNVEV come from the germline V gene (reference sequence). CDR3 size: 13 residues. V lost 5 bases to trimming and J lost 9 bases; unmatched junction nucleotides: 5. The DNA of the CDR3 is TGTGCCAGCAGTGAACGACAGGGGGGGCCCCAGCATTTT. It encodes CASSERQGGPQHF.

This sequence joins TRBV21-1 and TRBJ2-2; TRBD1 was called by the table and not checked on the DNA. TRBV21-1 counts as a pseudogene. The CDR3 runs to 18 residues. The CDR3 sequence: CASSNLGSLEPNTGELFF. The CDR3 DNA reads TGTGCCAGCAGCAACCTGGGCAGTTTAGAACCGAACACCGGGGAGCTGTTTTTT.

The rearrangement joins TRBV19 to TRBJ2-1, with 10 bases that match TRBD2. Germline lookup yields CDR1 LNHDA and CDR2 SQIVND (reference sequence). The CDR3 consists of 14 residues. Trimming took 3 bases from V and 9 from J; bases not matched to a gene: 5. DNA for the CDR3: TGTGCCAGTAGTATGCCTAGCGGGAGTTCTGAGCAGTTCTTC. It specifies CASSMPSGSSEQFF.

The J gene is TRBJ1-5, the V gene TRBV7-2; no clear D. This CDR3 comprises 14 residues. V lost 4 bases and J 3 bases, leaving 10 bases between the germline ends. The germline CDR1 and CDR2 sequences are SGHTA and FQGNSA. CDR3 in DNA: TGTGCCAGCAGCTGGCCGGGAATCAATCAGCCCCAGCATTTT. Amino acids: CASSWPGINQPQHF.

This clone was detected a few times. The genes are TRBV27 and TRBJ2-1, with 9 bases that match TRBD2. Germline CDR1 reads MNHEY; CDR2 reads SMNVEV (reference sequence). V lost 4 bases, J lost 10 bases, and 17 bases stayed unmatched. The CDR3 is 17 residues long. CDR3: CASSSYPPIAGAVEQFF. The DNA for the CDR3 is TGTGCCAGCAGTTCATATCCCCCAATAGCGGGAGCAGTAGAGCAGTTCTTC.

This chain joins TRBV7-2 and TRBJ1-1; TRBD1 might be the D (5 bases). Germline V gives CDR1 SGHTA, CDR2 FQGNSA. Between the trimmed V and J ends, which lost 5 bases and 4 bases, there was a span of 17 bases. The CDR3 length is 15 residues. The DNA of the CDR3 is TGTGCCAGCAGCCAAGGGGCGGGGGTTGGCACTGAAGCTTTCTTT. It codes for CASSQGAGVGTEAFF.

The chain carries TRBV18 and TRBJ2-1; D call uncertain. The CDR3 loop spans 11 amino acids. With 3 bases removed from V and 6 bases from J, the gap between germline ends came to 3 bases. Germline CDR1 is KGHSH and CDR2 is LQKENI. CDR3 in DNA: TGTGCCAGCTCACCGGCCAATGAGCAGTTCTTC. It translates to CASSPANEQFF.